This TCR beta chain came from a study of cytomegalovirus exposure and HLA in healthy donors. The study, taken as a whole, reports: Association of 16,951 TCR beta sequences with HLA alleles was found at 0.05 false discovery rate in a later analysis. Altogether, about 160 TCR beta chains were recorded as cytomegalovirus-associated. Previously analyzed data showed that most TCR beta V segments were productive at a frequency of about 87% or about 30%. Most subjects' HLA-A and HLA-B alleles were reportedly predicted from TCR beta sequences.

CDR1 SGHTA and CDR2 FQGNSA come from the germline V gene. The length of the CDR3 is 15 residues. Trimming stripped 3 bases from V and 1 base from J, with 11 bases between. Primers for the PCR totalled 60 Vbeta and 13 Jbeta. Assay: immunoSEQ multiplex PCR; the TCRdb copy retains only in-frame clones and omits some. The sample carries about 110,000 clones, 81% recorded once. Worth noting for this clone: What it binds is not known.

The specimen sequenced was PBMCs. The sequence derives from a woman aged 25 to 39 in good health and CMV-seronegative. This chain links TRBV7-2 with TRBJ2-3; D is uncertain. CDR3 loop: CASSFLIVGTDTQYF. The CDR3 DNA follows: TGTGCCAGCAGCTTTTTGATCGTAGGCACAGATACGCAGTATTTT.